These T cell receptor beta chains were read from a single sample in a study of blood T cell repertoires in COVID-19. Produced via immunoSEQ multiplex PCR; TCRdb's table is partial and in-frame only. The sample includes tens of thousands of clones, about 82% of them seen just once. The sample comprised PBMCs or T cells enriched from blood (not recorded which). These TCRs come from a woman aged 40 to 50 with acute COVID-19. The CDR3 runs from the conserved cysteine through the conserved F or W. A D gene is named only where the DNA matches it firmly. Not all rows give a size; the values are once, few, many and, for expanded clones, a class.

J gene,V gene,clone size,D gene,CDR3 protein,CDR3 DNA
TRBJ1-2,TRBV7-8,.,TRBD1,CASSLASGQGARSYTF,TGTGCCAGCAGCTTAGCATCTGGACAGGGGGCTCGGAGCTACACCTTC
TRBJ2-2,TRBV6-6,.,TRBD1,CASRPDRGRGELFF,TGTGCCAGCAGACCCGACAGGGGGCGGGGGGAGCTGTTTTTT
TRBJ2-2,TRBV19,.,TRBD2,CASSIGGTNTGELFF,TGTGCCAGTAGTATCGGGGGGACGAACACCGGGGAGCTGTTTTTT
TRBJ2-1,TRBV9,few,.,CASSLGVNEQFF,TGTGCCAGCAGCCTCGGAGTCAATGAGCAGTTCTTC
TRBJ2-5,TRBV10-1,.,.,CASSESQDGETQYF,TGCGCCAGCAGTGAGTCACAGGATGGAGAGACCCAGTACTTC
TRBJ1-2,TRBV14,.,TRBD1,CASSQVLGIETGETYTF,TGTGCCAGCAGCCAAGTTTTAGGCATAGAGACAGGGGAGACCTACACCTTC
TRBJ1-2,TRBV9,.,TRBD1,CASTQGQGANYGYTF,TGTGCCAGCACCCAGGGACAGGGGGCTAACTATGGCTACACCTTC
TRBJ1-4,TRBV7-9,.,TRBD1,CASSRGTGQQNEKLFF,TGTGCCAGCAGCCGAGGTACGGGACAGCAAAATGAAAAACTGTTTTTT
TRBJ2-2,TRBV7-2,.,.,CASSSRLNTGELFF,TGTGCCAGCAGCTCAAGACTGAACACCGGGGAGCTGTTTTTT
TRBJ2-3,TRBV5-1,.,TRBD2,CASSPTPGGTSGRDTQYF,TGCGCCAGCAGCCCAACCCCGGGCGGGACTAGCGGGAGAGATACGCAGTATTTT
TRBJ2-1,TRBV2,few,TRBD1,CASDGQAHEQFF,TGTGCCAGCGACGGACAGGCTCATGAGCAGTTCTTC
TRBJ2-3,TRBV6-1,.,TRBD2,CASSGPPGLAGGPSTDTQYF,TGTGCCAGCAGTGGGCCTCCGGGACTAGCGGGGGGGCCGAGCACAGATACGCAGTATTTT
TRBJ2-7,TRBV7-9,.,.,CASSRGSRNSYEQYF,TGTGCCAGCAGCCGGGGGTCTCGGAACTCCTACGAGCAGTACTTC
TRBJ2-1,TRBV27,.,TRBD1,CASSYGQGGNEQFF,TGTGCCAGCAGTTACGGACAGGGGGGCAATGAGCAGTTCTTC
TRBJ1-5,TRBV15,once,.,CATSRLTGNNNQPQHF,TGTGCCACCAGCAGACTAACGGGGAATAATAATCAGCCCCAGCATTTT
TRBJ2-1,TRBV13,.,TRBD2,CASSLIAGGRIISHEQFF,TGTGCCAGCAGCTTAATCGCGGGGGGGCGAATCATCAGCCATGAGCAGTTCTTC
TRBJ1-1,TRBV19,.,TRBD1,CASSITGVNTEAFF,TGTGCCAGTAGTATCACAGGGGTGAACACTGAAGCTTTCTTT
TRBJ2-3,TRBV29-1,.,TRBD2,CSVSGLAHTDTQYF,TGCAGCGTTTCCGGACTAGCTCATACAGATACGCAGTATTTT
TRBJ2-3,TRBV5-1,.,TRBD2,CASSTRTSGLTDTQYF,TGCGCCAGCAGCACCCGGACTAGCGGCCTCACAGATACGCAGTATTTT
TRBJ2-1,TRBV28,.,TRBD2,CASSSTWKSGGPKNEQFF,TGTGCCAGCAGTTCCACCTGGAAATCGGGGGGGCCAAAAAATGAGCAGTTCTTC
TRBJ1-5,TRBV18,.,TRBD1,CASSPGQGQYQPQHF,TGTGCCAGCTCACCCGGACAGGGCCAGTATCAGCCCCAGCATTTT
TRBJ1-3,TRBV6-2/TRBV6-3,.,TRBD1,CASSWTGNGNTIYF,TGTGCCAGCAGTTGGACAGGGAACGGAAACACCATATATTTT
TRBJ2-5,TRBV19,.,TRBD2,CAVRGSGGETQYF,TGTGCCGTCCGGGGGTCGGGGGGAGAGACCCAGTACTTC
TRBJ1-5,TRBV10-3,.,.,CAISADSFSVNQPQHF,TGTGCCATCAGTGCCGACAGCTTTAGTGTCAATCAGCCCCAGCATTTT
TRBJ2-5,TRBV5-1,.,TRBD2,CASSPGLAGGRETQYF,TGCGCCAGCAGCCCGGGACTAGCGGGGGGGCGTGAGACCCAGTACTTC
TRBJ1-5,TRBV4-1,once,.,CASSQQDPNQPQHF,TGCGCCAGCAGCCAACAGGATCCCAATCAGCCCCAGCATTTT
TRBJ1-5,TRBV29-1,.,TRBD1,CSVVGTGVNQPQHF,TGCAGCGTTGTAGGGACAGGGGTCAATCAGCCCCAGCATTTT
TRBJ2-6,TRBV10-2,.,TRBD1,CASSVKQGTGANVLTF,TGCGCCAGCAGCGTAAAACAGGGGACTGGGGCCAACGTCCTGACTTTC
TRBJ1-1,TRBV7-9,once,.,CASSQDRNTEAFF,TGTGCCAGCAGCCAGGACAGGAACACTGAAGCTTTCTTT
TRBJ2-1,TRBV7-9,.,TRBD2,CASSLPTSSYNEQFF,TGTGCCAGCAGCTTACCGACTAGCAGTTACAATGAGCAGTTCTTC
TRBJ1-1,TRBV4-1,.,TRBD1,CASSQGDRGNTEAFF,TGCGCCAGCAGCCAGGGGGACAGGGGGAACACTGAAGCTTTCTTT
TRBJ1-1,TRBV5-1,.,.,CASRRGGNTEAFF,TGCGCCAGCAGAAGAGGAGGGAACACTGAAGCTTTCTTT
TRBJ2-3,TRBV9,.,TRBD2,CASSVGVGGGTTDTQYF,TGTGCCAGCAGCGTAGGGGTGGGCGGGGGGACAACAGATACGCAGTATTTT
TRBJ1-4,TRBV29-1,.,.,CSVGTREKLFF,TGCAGCGTTGGCACTCGGGAAAAACTGTTTTTT
TRBJ2-5,TRBV14,.,TRBD1,CASSQVRGPQETQYF,TGTGCCAGCAGCCAAGTCAGGGGGCCCCAAGAGACCCAGTACTTC